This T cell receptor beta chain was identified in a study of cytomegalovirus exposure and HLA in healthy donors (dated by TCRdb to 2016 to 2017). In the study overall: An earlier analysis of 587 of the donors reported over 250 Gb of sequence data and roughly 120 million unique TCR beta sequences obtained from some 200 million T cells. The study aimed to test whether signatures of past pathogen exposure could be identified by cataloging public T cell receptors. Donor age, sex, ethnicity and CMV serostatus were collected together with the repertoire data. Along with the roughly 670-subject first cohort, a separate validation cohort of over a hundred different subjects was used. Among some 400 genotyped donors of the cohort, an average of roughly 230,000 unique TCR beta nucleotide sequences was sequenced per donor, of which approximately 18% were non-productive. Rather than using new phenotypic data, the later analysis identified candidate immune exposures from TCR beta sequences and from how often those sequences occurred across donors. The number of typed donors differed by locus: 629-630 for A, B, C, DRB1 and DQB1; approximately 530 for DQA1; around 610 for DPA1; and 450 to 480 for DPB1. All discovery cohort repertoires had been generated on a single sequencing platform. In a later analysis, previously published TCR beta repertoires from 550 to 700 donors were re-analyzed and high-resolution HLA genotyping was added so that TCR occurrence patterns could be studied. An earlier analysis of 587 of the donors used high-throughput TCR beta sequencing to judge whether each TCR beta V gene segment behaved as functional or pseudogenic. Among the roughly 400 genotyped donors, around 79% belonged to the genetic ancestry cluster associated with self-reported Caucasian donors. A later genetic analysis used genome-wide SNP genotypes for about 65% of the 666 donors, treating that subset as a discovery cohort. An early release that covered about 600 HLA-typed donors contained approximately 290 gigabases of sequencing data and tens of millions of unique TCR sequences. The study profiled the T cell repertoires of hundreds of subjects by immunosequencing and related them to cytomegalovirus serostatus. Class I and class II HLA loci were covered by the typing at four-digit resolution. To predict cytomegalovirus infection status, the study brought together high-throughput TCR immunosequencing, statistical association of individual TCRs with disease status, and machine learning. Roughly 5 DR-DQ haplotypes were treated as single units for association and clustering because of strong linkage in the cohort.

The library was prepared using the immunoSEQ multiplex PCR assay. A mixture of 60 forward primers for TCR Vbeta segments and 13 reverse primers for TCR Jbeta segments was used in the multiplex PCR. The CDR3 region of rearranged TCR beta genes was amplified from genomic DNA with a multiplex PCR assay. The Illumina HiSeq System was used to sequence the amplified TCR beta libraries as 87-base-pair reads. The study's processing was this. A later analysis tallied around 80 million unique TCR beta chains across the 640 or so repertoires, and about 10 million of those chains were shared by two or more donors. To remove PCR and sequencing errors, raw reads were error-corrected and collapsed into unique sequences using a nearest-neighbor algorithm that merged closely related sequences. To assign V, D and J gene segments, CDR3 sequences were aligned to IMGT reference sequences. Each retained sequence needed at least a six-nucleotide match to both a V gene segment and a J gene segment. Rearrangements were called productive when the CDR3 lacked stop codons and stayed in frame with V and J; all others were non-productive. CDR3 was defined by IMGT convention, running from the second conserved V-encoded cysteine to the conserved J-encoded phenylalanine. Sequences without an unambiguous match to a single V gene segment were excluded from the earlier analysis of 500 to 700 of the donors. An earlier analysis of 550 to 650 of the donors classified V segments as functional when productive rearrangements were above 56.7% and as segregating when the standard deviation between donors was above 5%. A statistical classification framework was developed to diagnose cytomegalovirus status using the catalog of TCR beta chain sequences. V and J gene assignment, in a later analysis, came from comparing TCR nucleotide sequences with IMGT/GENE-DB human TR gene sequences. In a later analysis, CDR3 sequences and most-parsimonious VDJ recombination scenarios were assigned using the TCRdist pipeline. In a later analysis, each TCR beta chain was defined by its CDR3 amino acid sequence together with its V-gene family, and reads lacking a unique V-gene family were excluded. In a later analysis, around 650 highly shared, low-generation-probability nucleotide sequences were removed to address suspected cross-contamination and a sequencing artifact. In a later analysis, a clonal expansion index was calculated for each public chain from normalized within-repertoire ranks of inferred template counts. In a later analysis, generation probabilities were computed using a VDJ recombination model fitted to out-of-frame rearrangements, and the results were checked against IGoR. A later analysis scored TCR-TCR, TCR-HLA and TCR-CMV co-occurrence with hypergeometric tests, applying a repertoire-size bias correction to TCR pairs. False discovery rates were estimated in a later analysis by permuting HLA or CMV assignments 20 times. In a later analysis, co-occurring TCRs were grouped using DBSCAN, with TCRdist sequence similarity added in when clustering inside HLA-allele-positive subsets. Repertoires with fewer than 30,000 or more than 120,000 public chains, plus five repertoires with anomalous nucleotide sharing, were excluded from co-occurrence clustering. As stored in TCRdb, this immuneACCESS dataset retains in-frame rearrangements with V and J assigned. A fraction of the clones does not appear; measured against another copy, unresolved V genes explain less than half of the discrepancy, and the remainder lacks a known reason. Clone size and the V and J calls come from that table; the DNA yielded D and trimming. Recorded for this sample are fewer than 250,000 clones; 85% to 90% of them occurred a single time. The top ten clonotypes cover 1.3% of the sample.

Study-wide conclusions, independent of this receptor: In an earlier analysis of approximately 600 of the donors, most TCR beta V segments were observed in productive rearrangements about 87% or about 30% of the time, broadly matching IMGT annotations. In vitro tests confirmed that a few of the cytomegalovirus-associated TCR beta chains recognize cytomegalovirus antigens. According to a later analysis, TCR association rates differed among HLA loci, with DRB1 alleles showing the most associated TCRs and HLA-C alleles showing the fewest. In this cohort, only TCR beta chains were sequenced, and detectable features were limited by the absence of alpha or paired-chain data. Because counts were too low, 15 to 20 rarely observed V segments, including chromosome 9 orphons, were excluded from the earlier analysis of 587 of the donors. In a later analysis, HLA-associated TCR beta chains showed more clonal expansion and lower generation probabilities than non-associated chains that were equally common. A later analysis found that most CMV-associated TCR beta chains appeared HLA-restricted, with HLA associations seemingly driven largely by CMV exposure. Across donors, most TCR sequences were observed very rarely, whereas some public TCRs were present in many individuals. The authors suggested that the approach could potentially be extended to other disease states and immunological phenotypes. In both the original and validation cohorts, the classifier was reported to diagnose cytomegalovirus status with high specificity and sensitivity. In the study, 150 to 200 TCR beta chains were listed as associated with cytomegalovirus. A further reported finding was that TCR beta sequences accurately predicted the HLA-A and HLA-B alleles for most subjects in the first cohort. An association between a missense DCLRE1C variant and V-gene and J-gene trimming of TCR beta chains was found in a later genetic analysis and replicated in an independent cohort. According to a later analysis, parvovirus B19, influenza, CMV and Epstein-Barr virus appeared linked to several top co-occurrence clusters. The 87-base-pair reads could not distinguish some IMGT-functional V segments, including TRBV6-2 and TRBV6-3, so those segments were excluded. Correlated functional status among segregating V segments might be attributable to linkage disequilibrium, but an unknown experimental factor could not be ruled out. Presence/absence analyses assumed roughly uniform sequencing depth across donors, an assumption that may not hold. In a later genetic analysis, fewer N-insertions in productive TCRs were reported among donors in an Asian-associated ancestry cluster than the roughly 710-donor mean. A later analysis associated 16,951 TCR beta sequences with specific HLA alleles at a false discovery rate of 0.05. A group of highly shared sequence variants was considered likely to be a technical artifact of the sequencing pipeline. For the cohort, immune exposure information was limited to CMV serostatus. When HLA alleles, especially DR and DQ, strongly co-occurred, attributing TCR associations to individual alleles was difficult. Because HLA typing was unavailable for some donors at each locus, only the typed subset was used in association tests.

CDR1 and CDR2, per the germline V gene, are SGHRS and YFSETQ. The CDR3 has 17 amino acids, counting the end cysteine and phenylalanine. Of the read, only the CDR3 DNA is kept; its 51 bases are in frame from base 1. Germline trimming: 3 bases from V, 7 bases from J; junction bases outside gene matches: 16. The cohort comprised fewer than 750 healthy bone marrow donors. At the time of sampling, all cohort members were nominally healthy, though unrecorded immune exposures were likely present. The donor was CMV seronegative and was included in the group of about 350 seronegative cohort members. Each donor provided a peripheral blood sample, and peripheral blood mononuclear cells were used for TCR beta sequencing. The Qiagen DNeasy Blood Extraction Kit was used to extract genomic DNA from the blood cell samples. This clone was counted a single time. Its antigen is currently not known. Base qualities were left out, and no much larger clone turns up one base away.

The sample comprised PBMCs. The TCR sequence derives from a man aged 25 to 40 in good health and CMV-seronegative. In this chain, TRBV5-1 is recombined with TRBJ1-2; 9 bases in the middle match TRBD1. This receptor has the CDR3 CASSSGARPGQGFGYTF. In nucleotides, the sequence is TGCGCCAGCAGCTCGGGGGCCCGACCGGGACAGGGTTTTGGCTACACCTTC.